The sequence of this T cell receptor beta chain was determined in a study of blood T cell repertoires in COVID-19. On the study more broadly: COVID-19 samples collected from the United States, Italy and Spain covered acute and convalescent phases. PBMCs, B-cell-depleted T cells, or T cells provided the cDNA or gDNA that made up the material.

Clones were sequenced by immunoSEQ multiplex PCR, and TCRdb holds only the in-frame ones, with some missing. The data show under 95,000 clones, around nine tenths seen once. Trimming shortened V by 2 bases and J by 2 bases, and 16 bases separated the two germline ends. This CDR3 comprises 17 residues. Germline CDR1 reads SEHNR; CDR2 reads FQNEAQ (reference sequence). The TCR was taken from an elderly woman with acute or convalescent COVID-19. The sample was peripheral blood. The chain links TRBV7-9 to TRBJ1-3; tentatively, D is TRBD1 (5 bases). In nucleotides, the CDR3 is TGTGCCAGCAGCTTACCACTACTGAGGACAACTGGAAACACCATATATTTT. This translates into CASSLPLLRTTGNTIYF. Complete variable domain (other parts from reference TRBV7-9 and TRBJ1-3): DTGVSQNPRHKITKRGQNVTFRCDPISEHNRLYWYRQTLGQGPEFLTYFQNEAQLEKSRLLSDRFSAERPKGSFSTLEIQRTEQGDSAMYLCASSLPLLRTTGNTIYFGEGSWLTVV.